Below are 21 T cell receptor beta chains sequenced from a single sample in a study of blood T cell repertoires in COVID-19. Clones were read by immunoSEQ multiplex PCR, and TCRdb kept only the in-frame ones, dropping some. The sample has about 29,000 clones; 85% to 90% are singletons. Sequences were obtained from peripheral blood. Receptor source: a human donor with active COVID-19. The donor label of this sample is uncertain.

This chain links TRBV20-1 with TRBJ2-3; unclear D gene. Germline lookup yields CDR1 DFQATT and CDR2 SNEGSKA (reference sequence). Trimming took off 5 bases at V and 8 bases at J, with 11 bases between the two ends. The CDR3 has 11 amino acids. The CDR3 is CSAPTGVTQYF. Here the CDR3 DNA reads TGCAGTGCTCCCACCGGAGTTACGCAGTATTTT.

The genes are TRBV5-8 and TRBJ1-2; 8 bases line up with TRBD1. The J segment lost 4 bases and the V segment lost 3 bases, leaving 5 bases of the junction unmatched. CDR3 size: 14 residues. Germline lookup yields CDR1 SGHTS and CDR2 YDEGEE. As DNA, the CDR3 is TGTGCCAGCAGCTCCTTGGACAGGGCCTATGGCTACACCTTC. Translation: CASSSLDRAYGYTF.

The chain combines TRBV6-2 or TRBV6-3 with TRBJ2-2; the D gene is possibly TRBD1 (6 bases). The CDR3 covers 17 residues. Trimming stripped 6 bases from V and 4 bases from J, with 21 bases between. The V gene's germline CDR1 is MNHEY and CDR2 SVGEGT. CDR3 amino acids: CASSTPEMSRGTGELFF. CDR3 DNA sequence: TGTGCCAGCAGCACCCCCGAGATGAGCAGGGGCACCGGGGAGCTGTTTTTT.

The V gene is TRBV5-4, the J gene TRBJ2-3; the match to TRBD2 covers 9 bases. There are 16 residues in the CDR3. Per germline, CDR1 SGHNT and CDR2 YYREEE (reference sequence). With 4 bases clipped from V and 1 base from J, the junction kept 7 bases outside the gene matches. CDR3: CASSPLKREGTDTQYF. The CDR3, as DNA: TGTGCCAGCAGCCCGCTTAAGCGGGAGGGCACAGATACGCAGTATTTT. The full variable domain, rest sourced from reference TRBV5-4 and TRBJ2-3, is ETGVTQSPTHLIKTRGQQVTLRCSSQSGHNTVSWYQQALGQGPQFIFQYYREEENGRGNFPPRFSGLQFPNYSSELNVNALELDDSALYLCASSPLKREGTDTQYFGPGTRLTVL.

V gene TRBV11-2 combines with J gene TRBJ2-5, with 8 bases aligning to TRBD1. CDR1 is SGHAT, CDR2 FQNNGV, per germline. The CDR3 is 15 amino acids. J gave up 0 bases and V 4 bases, and 4 bases lay outside the gene matches. CDR3 nucleotide sequence: TGTGCCAGCAGCTCGAACAGGGGGTACCAAGAGACCCAGTACTTC. It yields the protein CASSSNRGYQETQYF.

CDR3 nucleotide sequence: TGTGCCATCGGGCGGGAGGGCCCAGAGACCCAGTACTTC. The encoded protein is CAIGREGPETQYF. This chain uses TRBV10-3 with TRBJ2-5, with 9 bases fitting TRBD2. The CDR3 contains 13 residues. CDR1 and CDR2 from the germline V gene are ENHRY and SYGVKD. Losses at the gene ends were 8 bases for V and 4 bases for J; bases not matched to a gene: 5.

DNA for the CDR3: TGTGCCAGCAGCTCCCAACAGGGGCATCAGCCCCAGCATTTT. The encoded protein is CASSSQQGHQPQHF. V is TRBV7-2 and J is TRBJ1-5; the match to TRBD1 covers 7 bases. Germline V gene lookup returns CDR1 SGHTA and CDR2 FQGNSA. The J segment lost 5 bases and the V segment lost 4 bases, leaving 5 bases of the junction unmatched. The CDR3 consists of 14 residues.

The rearrangement uses TRBV2 and TRBJ2-1, with D possibly being TRBD1 (5 bases). Germline V gene lookup returns CDR1 SNHLY and CDR2 FYNNEI. The CDR3 runs to 13 residues. The V gene lost 6 bases and the J gene lost 5 bases, with 11 bases spanning the gap. The CDR3 DNA is TGTGCCAGCAGGACCACAGGCGACAATGAGCAGTTCTTC. Its translation: CASRTTGDNEQFF.

This clone showed up just a few times. The chain carries TRBV6-5 and TRBJ2-1; a possible D gene is TRBD2 (5 bases). Germline V lookup: CDR1 MNHEY, CDR2 SVGAGI. CDR3 length equals 13 residues. Between the trimmed V and J ends, which lost 6 bases and 0 bases, there was a span of 6 bases. The chain's CDR3 is CASRGSSYNEQFF. As DNA, the CDR3 is TGTGCCAGCAGGGGGAGCTCCTACAATGAGCAGTTCTTC.

This chain connects TRBV29-1 to TRBJ2-3; 7 positions agree with TRBD2. The CDR3 loop spans 15 amino acids. Germline CDR1 is SQVTM and CDR2 is ANQGSEA. V dropped 4 bases and J dropped 1; count of bases not matched to a gene: 8. CDR3 sequence reads: CSVVGLAEGTDTQYF. The CDR3 DNA reads TGCAGCGTTGTAGGGCTAGCGGAGGGCACAGATACGCAGTATTTT.

The rearrangement uses TRBV11-2 and TRBJ2-1, with TRBD2 matching over 9 bases. The CDR3 covers 15 residues. Unmatched junction bases numbered 6, after V lost 0 bases and J lost 9 bases. Germline-derived CDR1 and CDR2 are SGHAT and FQNNGV. The CDR3 is CASSLDPSGVSEQFF. The CDR3 DNA reads TGTGCCAGCAGCTTAGATCCTAGCGGGGTCAGTGAGCAGTTCTTC.

V gene TRBV2 combines with J gene TRBJ2-2; TRBD2 aligns across 8 bases. With 7 bases clipped from V and 6 bases from J, the junction kept 4 bases outside the gene matches. Germline assignment: CDR1 SNHLY and CDR2 FYNNEI. The CDR3 loop spans 13 amino acids. CDR3 in DNA: TGTGCCAGCAAAGAGCGGGGGCCCGGGGAGCTGTTTTTT. It yields the protein CASKERGPGELFF.

The chain joins TRBV6-5 to TRBJ2-1; TRBD2 matches at 7 bases. Germline V gene data show CDR1 as MNHEY and CDR2 as SVGAGI. The CDR3 runs 14 residues. The V and J ends lost 6 bases and 1 base, in that order; junction bases with no gene match: 3. The CDR3: CASRMGGSYNEQFF. Written as DNA, the CDR3 is TGTGCCAGCAGGATGGGGGGGTCCTACAATGAGCAGTTCTTC.

The CDR3 sequence: CASSLGWGSRGHTEAFF. CDR3 nucleotide sequence: TGTGCCAGCAGCTTAGGTTGGGGATCCAGAGGGCACACTGAAGCTTTCTTT. This chain uses TRBV13 with TRBJ1-1; no definite D call. Trimming stripped 0 bases from V and 3 bases from J, with 17 bases between. Germline V gene sequence: CDR1 PRHDT, CDR2 FYEKMQ (reference sequence). The CDR3 contains 17 residues.

This clone was detected once. The gene calls are TRBV24-1 and TRBJ2-5; 8 bases align to TRBD1. V dropped 4 bases and J dropped 4; count of bases not matched to a gene: 10. Germline V lookup: CDR1 KGHDR, CDR2 SFDVKD. CDR3 length equals 16 residues. The CDR3 is CATSDGGRGTGETQYF. CDR3 bases: TGTGCCACCAGTGACGGAGGAAGAGGGACAGGAGAGACCCAGTACTTC.

V and J are TRBV11-2 and TRBJ2-7; a weak D match, TRBD2 (5 bases). Germline V gives CDR1 SGHAT, CDR2 FQNNGV. The CDR3 is 12 residues long. V was shortened by 3 bases and J by 6 bases, with 9 bases between the two germline ends. The CDR3 coding sequence is TGTGCCAGCAGCTTTACTAGTACCGAGCAGTACTTC. It specifies CASSFTSTEQYF.

The chain has TRBV2 and TRBJ1-5, with D unresolved. CDR1 SNHLY and CDR2 FYNNEI come from the germline V gene. The CDR3 length is 13 residues. With 6 bases removed from V and 3 bases from J, the gap between germline ends came to 9 bases. The CDR3: CASSRDVNQPQHF. The CDR3 DNA sequence: TGTGCCAGCAGCCGGGATGTCAATCAGCCCCAGCATTTT.

This clone was counted a single time. V gene TRBV25-1 combines with J gene TRBJ2-3; a possible D gene is TRBD1 (5 bases). Germline assignment: CDR1 MGHDK and CDR2 SYGVNS. V was trimmed by 8 bases and J by 7 bases, leaving 13 bases between them. The CDR3 has 12 residues. The CDR3 here is CASAQGVNTQYF. The CDR3 bases are TGTGCCAGCGCCCAAGGGGTGAATACGCAGTATTTT.

The V call is TRBV15, the J call TRBJ2-7, with D possibly being TRBD1 (7 bases). Trimming removed 0 bases at V and 8 bases at J, with 17 bases between. Germline loops: CDR1 LNHNV, CDR2 YYDKDF (reference sequence). CDR3 size: 15 residues. In nucleotides, the CDR3 is TGTGCCACCAGCAGAGATCGGACAGGAGGGGAACAGCAGTACTTC. It encodes CATSRDRTGGEQQYF.

The chain couples TRBV4-2 to TRBJ2-5; D gene uncertain. Germline CDR1 and CDR2: LGHNA and YNFKEQ. Trimming removed 1 base at V and 5 bases at J, with 11 bases between. The CDR3 contains 14 residues. In DNA form, the CDR3 reads TGTGCCAGCAGCCAAGCCGGCGGTAGCGAGACCCAGTACTTC. It encodes CASSQAGGSETQYF.

This rearrangement joins TRBV28 to TRBJ1-4; no reliable D call. The length of the CDR3 is 12 residues. The germline CDR1 and CDR2 sequences are MDHEN and SYDVKM. The ends were cut back, 6 bases at V and 5 bases at J, with 7 bases in the middle. CDR3 nucleotide sequence: TGTGCCAGCAGCGAGGGAAATGAAAAACTGTTTTTT. Its protein is CASSEGNEKLFF.